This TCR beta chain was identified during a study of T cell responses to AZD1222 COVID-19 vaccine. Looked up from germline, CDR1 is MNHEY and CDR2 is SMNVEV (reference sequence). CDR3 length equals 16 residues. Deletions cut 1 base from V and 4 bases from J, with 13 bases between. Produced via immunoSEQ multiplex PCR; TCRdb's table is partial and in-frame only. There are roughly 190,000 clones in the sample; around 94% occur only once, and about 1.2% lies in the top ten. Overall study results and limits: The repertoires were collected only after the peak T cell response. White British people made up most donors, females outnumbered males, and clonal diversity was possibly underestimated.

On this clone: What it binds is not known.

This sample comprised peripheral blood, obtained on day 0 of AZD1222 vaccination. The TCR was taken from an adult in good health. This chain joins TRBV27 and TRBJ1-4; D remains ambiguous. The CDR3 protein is CASSLYPAQDNEKLFF. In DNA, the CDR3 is TGTGCCAGCAGTTTATATCCCGCTCAGGATAATGAAAAACTGTTTTTT.